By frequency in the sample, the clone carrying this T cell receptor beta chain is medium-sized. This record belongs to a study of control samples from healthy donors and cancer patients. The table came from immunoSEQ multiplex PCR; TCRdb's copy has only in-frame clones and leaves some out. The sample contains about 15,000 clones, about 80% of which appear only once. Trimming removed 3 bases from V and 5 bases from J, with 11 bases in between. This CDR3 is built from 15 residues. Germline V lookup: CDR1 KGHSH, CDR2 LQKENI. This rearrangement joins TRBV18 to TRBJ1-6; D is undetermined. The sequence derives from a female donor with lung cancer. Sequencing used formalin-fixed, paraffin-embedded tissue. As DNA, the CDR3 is TGTGCCAGCTCACCTCGGACGGATAATAATTCACCCCTCCACTTT. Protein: CASSPRTDNNSPLHF.